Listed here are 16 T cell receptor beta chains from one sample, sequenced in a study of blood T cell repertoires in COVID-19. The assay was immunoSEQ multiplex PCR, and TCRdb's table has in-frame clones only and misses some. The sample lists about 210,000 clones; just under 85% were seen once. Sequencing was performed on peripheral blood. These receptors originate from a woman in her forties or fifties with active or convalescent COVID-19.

The CDR3 is CATWDGGNSPLHF. The DNA of the CDR3 is TGTGCCACCTGGGATGGAGGGAATTCACCCCTCCACTTT. This chain connects TRBV12-3 or TRBV12-4 to TRBJ1-6; D remains ambiguous. The CDR3 has 13 residues. Trimming removed 10 bases from V and 7 bases from J, with 14 bases in between.

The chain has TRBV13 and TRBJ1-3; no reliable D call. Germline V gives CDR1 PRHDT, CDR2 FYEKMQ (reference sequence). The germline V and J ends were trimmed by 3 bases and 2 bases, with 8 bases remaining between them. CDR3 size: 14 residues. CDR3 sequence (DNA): TGTGCCAGCAGCTTTACATCAGCTGGAAACACCATATATTTT. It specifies CASSFTSAGNTIYF. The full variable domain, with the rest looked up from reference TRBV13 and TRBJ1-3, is AAGVIQSPRHLIKEKRETATLKCYPIPRHDTVYWYQQGPGQDPQFLISFYEKMQSDKGSIPDRFSAQQFSDYHSELNMSSLELGDSALYFCASSFTSAGNTIYFGEGSWLTVV.

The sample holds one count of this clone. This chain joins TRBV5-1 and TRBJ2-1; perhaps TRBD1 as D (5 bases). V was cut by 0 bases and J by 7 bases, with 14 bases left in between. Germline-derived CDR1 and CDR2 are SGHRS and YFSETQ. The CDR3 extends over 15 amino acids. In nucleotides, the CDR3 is TGCGCCAGCAGCTTGGGACAGCTTGGTCAAAATGAGCAGTTCTTC. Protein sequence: CASSLGQLGQNEQFF. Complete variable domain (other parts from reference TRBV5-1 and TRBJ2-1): KAGVTQTPRYLIKTRGQQVTLSCSPISGHRSVSWYQQTPGQGLQFLFEYFSETQRNKGNFPGRFSGRQFSNSRSEMNVSTLELGDSALYLCASSLGQLGQNEQFFGPGTRLTVL.

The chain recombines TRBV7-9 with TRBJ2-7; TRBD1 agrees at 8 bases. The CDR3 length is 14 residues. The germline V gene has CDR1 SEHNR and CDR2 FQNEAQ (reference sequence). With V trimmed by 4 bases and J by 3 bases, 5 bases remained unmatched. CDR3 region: CASSYGQGDYEQYF. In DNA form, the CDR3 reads TGTGCCAGCAGCTACGGACAGGGAGACTACGAGCAGTACTTC.

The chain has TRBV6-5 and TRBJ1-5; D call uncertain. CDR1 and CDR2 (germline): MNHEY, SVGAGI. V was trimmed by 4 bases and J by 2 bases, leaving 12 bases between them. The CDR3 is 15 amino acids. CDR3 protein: CASSLGGLGNQPQHF. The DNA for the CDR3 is TGTGCCAGCAGTTTGGGCGGGCTAGGCAATCAGCCCCAGCATTTT.

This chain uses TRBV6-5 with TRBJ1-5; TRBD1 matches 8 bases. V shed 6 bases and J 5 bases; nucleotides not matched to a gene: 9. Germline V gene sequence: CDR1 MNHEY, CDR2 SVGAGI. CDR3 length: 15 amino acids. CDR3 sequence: CASSQGASFYQPQHF. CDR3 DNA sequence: TGTGCCAGCAGCCAGGGGGCCTCCTTTTATCAGCCCCAGCATTTT.

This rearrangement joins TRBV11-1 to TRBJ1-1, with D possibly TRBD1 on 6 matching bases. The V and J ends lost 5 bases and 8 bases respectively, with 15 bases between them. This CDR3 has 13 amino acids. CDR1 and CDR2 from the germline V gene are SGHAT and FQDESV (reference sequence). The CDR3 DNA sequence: TGTGCCAGCAGCCTTGGGACATCCGTAGAAGCTTTCTTT. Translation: CASSLGTSVEAFF.

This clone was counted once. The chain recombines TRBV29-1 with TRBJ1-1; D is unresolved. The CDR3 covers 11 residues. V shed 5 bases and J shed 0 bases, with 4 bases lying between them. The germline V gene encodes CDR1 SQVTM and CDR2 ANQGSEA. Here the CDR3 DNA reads TGCAGCGTTTCCATGAACACTGAAGCTTTCTTT. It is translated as CSVSMNTEAFF.

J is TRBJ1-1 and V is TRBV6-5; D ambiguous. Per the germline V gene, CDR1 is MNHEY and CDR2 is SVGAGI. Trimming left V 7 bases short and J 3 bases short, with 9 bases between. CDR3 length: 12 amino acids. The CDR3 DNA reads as TGTGCCAGCAATAATGGCTACACTGAAGCTTTCTTT. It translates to CASNNGYTEAFF.

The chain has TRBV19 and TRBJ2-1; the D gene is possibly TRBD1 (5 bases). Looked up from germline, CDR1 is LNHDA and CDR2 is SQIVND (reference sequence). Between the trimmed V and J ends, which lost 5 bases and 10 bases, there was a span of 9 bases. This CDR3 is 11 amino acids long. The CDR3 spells CASSSPGEQFF. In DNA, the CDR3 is TGTGCCAGTAGTTCCCCAGGGGAGCAGTTCTTC.

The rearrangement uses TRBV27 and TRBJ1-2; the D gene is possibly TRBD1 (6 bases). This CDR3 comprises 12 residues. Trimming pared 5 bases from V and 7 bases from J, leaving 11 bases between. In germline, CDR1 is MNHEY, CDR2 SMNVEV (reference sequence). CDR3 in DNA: TGTGCCAGCAGTAAAACAGGGAGTGGCTACACCTTC. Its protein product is CASSKTGSGYTF.

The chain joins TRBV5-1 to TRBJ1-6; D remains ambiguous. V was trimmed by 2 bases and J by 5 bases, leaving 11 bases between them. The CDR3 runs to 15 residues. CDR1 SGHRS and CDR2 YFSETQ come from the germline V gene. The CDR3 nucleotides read TGCGCCAGCAGCTTAGGAGGCAGCCATAATTCACCCCTCCACTTT. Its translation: CASSLGGSHNSPLHF.

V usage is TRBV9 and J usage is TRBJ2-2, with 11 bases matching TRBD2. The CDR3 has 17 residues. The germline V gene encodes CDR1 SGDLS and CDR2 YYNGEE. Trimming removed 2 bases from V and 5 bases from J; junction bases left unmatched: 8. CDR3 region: CASSVPLAGGKTGELFF. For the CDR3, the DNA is TGTGCCAGCAGCGTGCCGTTAGCGGGGGGGAAGACCGGGGAGCTGTTTTTT.

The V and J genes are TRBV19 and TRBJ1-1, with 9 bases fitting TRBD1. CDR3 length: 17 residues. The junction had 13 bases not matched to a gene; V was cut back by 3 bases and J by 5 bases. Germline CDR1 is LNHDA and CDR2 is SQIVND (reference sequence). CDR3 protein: CASSMGGAGQGRTEAFF. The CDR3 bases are TGTGCCAGTAGTATGGGCGGTGCGGGACAGGGAAGAACTGAAGCTTTCTTT. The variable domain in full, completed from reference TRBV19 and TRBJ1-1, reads DGGITQSPKYLFRKEGQNVTLSCEQNLNHDAMYWYRQDPGQGLRLIYYSQIVNDFQKGDIAEGYSVSREKKESFPLTVTSAQKNPTAFYLCASSMGGAGQGRTEAFFGQGTRLTVV.

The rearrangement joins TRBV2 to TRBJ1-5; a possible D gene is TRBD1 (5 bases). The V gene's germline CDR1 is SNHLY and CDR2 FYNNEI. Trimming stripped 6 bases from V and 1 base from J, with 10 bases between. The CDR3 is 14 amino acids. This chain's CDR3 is CASRPRTSNQPQHF. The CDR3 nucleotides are TGTGCCAGCAGGCCCCGGACAAGCAATCAGCCCCAGCATTTT.

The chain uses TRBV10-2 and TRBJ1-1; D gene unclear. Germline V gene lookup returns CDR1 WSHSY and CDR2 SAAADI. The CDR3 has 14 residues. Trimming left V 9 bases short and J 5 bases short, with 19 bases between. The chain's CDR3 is CASSLLRGSTEAFF. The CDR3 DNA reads TGCGCCAGTTCCCTACTCCGAGGAAGTACTGAAGCTTTCTTT.